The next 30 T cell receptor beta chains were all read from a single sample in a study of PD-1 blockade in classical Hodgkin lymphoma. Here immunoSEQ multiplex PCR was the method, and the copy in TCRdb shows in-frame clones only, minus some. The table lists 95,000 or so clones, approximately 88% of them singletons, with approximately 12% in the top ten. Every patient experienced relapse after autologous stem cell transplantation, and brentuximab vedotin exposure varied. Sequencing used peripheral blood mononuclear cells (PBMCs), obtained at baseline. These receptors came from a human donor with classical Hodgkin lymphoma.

The CDR3 protein is CASRQLAANNEQFF. CDR3 nucleotides: TGTGCCAGCAGACAACTAGCGGCAAATAATGAGCAGTTCTTC. The gene calls are TRBV7-3 and TRBJ2-1; 8 positions agree with TRBD2. This CDR3 is built from 14 residues. Germline CDR1 reads SGHTA; CDR2 reads FQGTGA. V gave up 6 bases and J gave up 7 bases; unmatched junction bases: 8.

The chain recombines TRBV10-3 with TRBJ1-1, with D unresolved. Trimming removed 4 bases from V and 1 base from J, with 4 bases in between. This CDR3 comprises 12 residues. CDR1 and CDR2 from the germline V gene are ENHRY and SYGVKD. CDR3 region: CAISGRNTEAFF. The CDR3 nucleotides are TGTGCCATCAGTGGCCGGAACACTGAAGCTTTCTTT.

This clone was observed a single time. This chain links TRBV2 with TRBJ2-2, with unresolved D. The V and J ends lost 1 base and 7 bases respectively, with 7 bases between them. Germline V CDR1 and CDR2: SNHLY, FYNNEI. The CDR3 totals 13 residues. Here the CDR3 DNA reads TGTGCCAGCAGTGAAGTCCAAGACGGGGAGCTGTTTTTT. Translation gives CASSEVQDGELFF.

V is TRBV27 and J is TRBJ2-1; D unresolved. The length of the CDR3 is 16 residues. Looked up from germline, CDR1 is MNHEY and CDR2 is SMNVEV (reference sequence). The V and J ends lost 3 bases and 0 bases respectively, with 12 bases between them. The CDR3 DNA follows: TGTGCCAGCAGTTTTGCTGCGGCTAGCTCCTACAATGAGCAGTTCTTC. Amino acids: CASSFAAASSYNEQFF.

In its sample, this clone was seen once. The DNA for the CDR3 is TGTGCCACCAGCAGAGGGGGACAGGGCGATGGCTACACCTTC. It codes for CATSRGGQGDGYTF. The chain employs TRBV15 and TRBJ1-2; TRBD1 matches 9 bases. V gave up 1 base and J gave up 6 bases; unmatched junction bases: 3. This CDR3 comprises 14 residues. Germline assignment: CDR1 LNHNV and CDR2 YYDKDF (reference sequence).

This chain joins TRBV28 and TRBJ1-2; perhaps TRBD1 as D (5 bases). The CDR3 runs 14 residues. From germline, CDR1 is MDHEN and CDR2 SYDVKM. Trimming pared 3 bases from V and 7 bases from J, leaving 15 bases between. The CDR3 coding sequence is TGTGCCAGCAGTTTCGTTTCCCCTGGGGGTGGCTACACCTTC. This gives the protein CASSFVSPGGGYTF.

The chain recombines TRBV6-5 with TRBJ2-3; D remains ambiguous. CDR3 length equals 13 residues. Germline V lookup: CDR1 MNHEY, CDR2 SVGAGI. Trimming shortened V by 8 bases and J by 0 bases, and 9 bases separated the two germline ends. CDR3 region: CASGSASTDTQYF. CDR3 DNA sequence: TGTGCCAGCGGAAGCGCCAGCACAGATACGCAGTATTTT.

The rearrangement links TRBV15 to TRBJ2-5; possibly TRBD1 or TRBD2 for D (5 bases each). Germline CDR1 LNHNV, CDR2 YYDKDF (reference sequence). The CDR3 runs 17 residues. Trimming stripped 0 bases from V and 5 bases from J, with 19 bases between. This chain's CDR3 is CATSRDDQGAWGETQYF. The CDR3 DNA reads TGTGCCACCAGCAGAGACGATCAGGGCGCTTGGGGGGAGACCCAGTACTTC.

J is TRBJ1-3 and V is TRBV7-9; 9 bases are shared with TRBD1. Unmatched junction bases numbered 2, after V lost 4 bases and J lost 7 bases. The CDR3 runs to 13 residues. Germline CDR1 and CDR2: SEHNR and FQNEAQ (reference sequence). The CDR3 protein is CASSSGQGNTIYF. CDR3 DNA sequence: TGTGCCAGCAGCTCCGGACAGGGGAACACCATATATTTT.

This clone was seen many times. The CDR3 DNA reads as TGTGCCAGCAGCCCTAGTACTAATCAGCCCCAGCATTTT. Its translation is CASSPSTNQPQHF. The genes are TRBV11-1 and TRBJ1-5; no firm D call. V was shortened by 5 bases and J by 4 bases, with 9 bases between the two germline ends. CDR1 SGHAT and CDR2 FQDESV come from the germline V gene (reference sequence). The CDR3 is 13 amino acids.

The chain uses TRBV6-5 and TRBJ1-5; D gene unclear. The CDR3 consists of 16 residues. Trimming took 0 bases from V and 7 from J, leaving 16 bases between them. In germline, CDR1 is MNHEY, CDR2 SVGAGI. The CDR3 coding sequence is TGTGCCAGCAGTTACTCGAGTGGGCGGGCCGCCCAGCCCCAGCATTTT. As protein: CASSYSSGRAAQPQHF.

CDR3 nucleotide sequence: TGTGCCAGCAGTCTCTGGGGACGGGTGGCAGATACGCAGTATTTT. It is translated as CASSLWGRVADTQYF. J is TRBJ2-3 and V is TRBV6-1; D possibly matches TRBD1 or TRBD2 (5 bases each). Per germline, CDR1 MNHNS and CDR2 SASEGT. The CDR3 totals 15 residues. V was clipped by 5 bases and J by 4 bases, with 16 bases between them.

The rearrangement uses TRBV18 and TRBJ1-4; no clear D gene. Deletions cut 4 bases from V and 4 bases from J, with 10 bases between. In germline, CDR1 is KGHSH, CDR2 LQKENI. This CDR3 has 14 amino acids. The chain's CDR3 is CASSRTGNNEKLFF. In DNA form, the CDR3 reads TGTGCCAGCTCACGAACGGGGAATAATGAAAAACTGTTTTTT. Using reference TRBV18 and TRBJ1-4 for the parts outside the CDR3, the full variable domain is NAGVMQNPRHLVRRRGQEARLRCSPMKGHSHVYWYRQLPEEGLKFMVYLQKENIIDESGMPKERFSAEFPKEGPSILRIQQVVRGDSAAYFCASSRTGNNEKLFFGSGTQLSVL.

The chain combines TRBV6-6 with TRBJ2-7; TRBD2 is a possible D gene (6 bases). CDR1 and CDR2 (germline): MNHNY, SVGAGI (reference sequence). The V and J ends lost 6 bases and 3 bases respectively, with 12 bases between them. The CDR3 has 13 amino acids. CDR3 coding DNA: TGTGCCAGCAGCCCGACTAGTAACTACGAGCAGTACTTC. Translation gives CASSPTSNYEQYF.

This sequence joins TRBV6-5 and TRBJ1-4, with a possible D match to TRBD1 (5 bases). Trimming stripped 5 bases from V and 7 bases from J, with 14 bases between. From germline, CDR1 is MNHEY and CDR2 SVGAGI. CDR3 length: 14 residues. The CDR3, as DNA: TGTGCCAGCAGTCCTACGGGGGTTACTGAAAAACTGTTTTTT. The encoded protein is CASSPTGVTEKLFF.

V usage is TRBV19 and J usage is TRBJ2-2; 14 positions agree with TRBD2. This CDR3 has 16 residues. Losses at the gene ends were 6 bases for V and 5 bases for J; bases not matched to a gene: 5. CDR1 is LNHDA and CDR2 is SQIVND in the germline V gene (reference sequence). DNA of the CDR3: TGTGCCAGTAGGGGACTAGCGGGAGTAGCGACCGGGGAGCTGTTTTTT. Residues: CASRGLAGVATGELFF.

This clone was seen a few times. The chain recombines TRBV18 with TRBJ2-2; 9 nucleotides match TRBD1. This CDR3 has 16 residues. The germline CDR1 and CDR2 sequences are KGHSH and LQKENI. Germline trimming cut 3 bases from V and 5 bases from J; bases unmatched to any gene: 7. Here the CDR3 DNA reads TGTGCCAGCTCACCCGGGACAGGGTGGAGGACCGGGGAGCTGTTTTTT. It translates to CASSPGTGWRTGELFF.

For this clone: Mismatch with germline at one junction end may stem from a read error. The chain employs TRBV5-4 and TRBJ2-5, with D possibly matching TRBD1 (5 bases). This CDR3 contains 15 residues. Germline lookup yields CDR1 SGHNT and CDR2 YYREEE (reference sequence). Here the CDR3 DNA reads TGCGCCAGCAGCCAAGGGGAAGGTGGCTGGGAGACCCAGTACTTC. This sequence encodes CASSQGEGGWETQYF.

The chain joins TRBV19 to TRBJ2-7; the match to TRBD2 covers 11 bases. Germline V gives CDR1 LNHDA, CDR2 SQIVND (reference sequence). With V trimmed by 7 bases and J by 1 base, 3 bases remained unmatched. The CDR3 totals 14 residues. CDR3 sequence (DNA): TGTGCCAGTAAAGGACTAGCGGGTTCCTACGAGCAGTACTTC. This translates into CASKGLAGSYEQYF.

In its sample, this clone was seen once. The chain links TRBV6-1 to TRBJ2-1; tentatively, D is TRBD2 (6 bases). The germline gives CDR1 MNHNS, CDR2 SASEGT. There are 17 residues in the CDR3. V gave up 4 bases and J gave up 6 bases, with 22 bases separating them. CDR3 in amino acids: CASSGSGGMALSNEQFF. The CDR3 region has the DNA TGTGCCAGCAGTGGATCGGGCGGGATGGCGTTGAGCAATGAGCAGTTCTTC.

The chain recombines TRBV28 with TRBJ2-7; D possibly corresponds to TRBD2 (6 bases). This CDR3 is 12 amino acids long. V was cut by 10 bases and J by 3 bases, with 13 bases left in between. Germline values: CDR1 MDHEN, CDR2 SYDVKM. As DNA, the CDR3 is TGTGCCAAATGGGACTGTAGCTACGAGCAGTACTTC. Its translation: CAKWDCSYEQYF.

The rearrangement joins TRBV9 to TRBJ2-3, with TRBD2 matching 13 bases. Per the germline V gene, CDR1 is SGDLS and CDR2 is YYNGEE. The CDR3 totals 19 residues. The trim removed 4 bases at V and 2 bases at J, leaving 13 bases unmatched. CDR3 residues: CASSLETRLAGGDTDTQYF. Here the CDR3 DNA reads TGTGCCAGCAGCCTCGAGACACGACTAGCGGGAGGCGACACAGATACGCAGTATTTT.

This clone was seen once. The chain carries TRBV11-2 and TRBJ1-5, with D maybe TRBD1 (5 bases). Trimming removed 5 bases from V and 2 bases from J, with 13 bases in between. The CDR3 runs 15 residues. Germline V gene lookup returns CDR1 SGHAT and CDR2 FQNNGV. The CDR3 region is CASSNGAGGNQPQHF. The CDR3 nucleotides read TGTGCCAGCAGCAATGGAGCGGGGGGCAATCAGCCCCAGCATTTT.

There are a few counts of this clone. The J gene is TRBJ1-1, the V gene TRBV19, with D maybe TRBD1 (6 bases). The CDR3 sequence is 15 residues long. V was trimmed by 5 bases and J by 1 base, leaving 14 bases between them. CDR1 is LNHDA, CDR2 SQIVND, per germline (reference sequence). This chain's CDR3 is CASSLSTGTNTEAFF. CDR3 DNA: TGTGCCAGTAGTCTCTCTACAGGGACGAACACTGAAGCTTTCTTT.

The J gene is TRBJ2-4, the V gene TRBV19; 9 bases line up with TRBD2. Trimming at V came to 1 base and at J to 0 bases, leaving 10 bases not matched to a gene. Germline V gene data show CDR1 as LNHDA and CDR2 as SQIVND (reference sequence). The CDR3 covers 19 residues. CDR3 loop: CASSIASSGSDLAKNIQYF. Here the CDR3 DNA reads TGTGCCAGTAGTATAGCTAGTAGCGGGAGCGACTTAGCCAAAAACATTCAGTACTTC.

The CDR3 DNA follows: TGCGCCAGCAGCTTGGAAGGTCAGGGGGGAATCAACGGGGAGCTGTTTTTT. Translation gives CASSLEGQGGINGELFF. The chain links TRBV5-1 to TRBJ2-2, with D possibly matching TRBD1 (7 bases). Deletions cut 0 bases from V and 7 bases from J, with 19 bases between. The germline V gene encodes CDR1 SGHRS and CDR2 YFSETQ. The CDR3 has 17 residues.

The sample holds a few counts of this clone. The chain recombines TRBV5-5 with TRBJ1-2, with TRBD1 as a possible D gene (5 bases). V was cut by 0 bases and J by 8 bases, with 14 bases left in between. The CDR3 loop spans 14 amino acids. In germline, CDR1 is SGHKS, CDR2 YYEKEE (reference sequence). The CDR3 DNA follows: TGTGCCAGCAGCTTGGCCAGGGTTAGGGAGGGCTACACCTTC. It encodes CASSLARVREGYTF.

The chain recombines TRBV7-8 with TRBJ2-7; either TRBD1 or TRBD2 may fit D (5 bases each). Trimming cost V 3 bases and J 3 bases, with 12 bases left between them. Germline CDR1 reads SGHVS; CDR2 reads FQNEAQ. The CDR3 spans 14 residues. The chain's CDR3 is CASSFGTQNYEQYF. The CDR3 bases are TGTGCCAGCAGCTTCGGGACGCAAAACTACGAGCAGTACTTC. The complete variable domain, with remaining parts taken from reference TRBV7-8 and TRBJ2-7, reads GAGVSQSPRYKVAKRGQDVALRCDPISGHVSLFWYQQALGQGPEFLTYFQNEAQLDKSGLPSDRFFAERPEGSVSTLKIQRTQQEDSAVYLCASSFGTQNYEQYFGPGTRLTVT.

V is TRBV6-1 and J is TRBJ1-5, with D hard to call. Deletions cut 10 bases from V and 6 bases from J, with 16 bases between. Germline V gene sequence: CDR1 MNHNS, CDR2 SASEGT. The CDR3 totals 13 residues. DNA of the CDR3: TGTGCCACCTGTCCGGACCCGTTTCAGCCCCAGCATTTT. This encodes CATCPDPFQPQHF.

CDR3 coding DNA: TGTGCCTGGGATACACAGGGGACCTATGAAGCTTTCTTT. It yields the protein CAWDTQGTYEAFF. The chain is built from TRBV30 and TRBJ1-1; 7 bases are shared with TRBD1. The CDR3 covers 13 residues. Losses at the gene ends were 5 bases for V and 7 bases for J; bases not matched to a gene: 10. CDR1 is GTSNPN and CDR2 is SVGIG in the germline V gene (reference sequence).